The entry that follows covers one T cell receptor (beta chain) sequence. The sample is drawn from a study of control samples from healthy donors and cancer patients. Germline CDR1 SGHDN, CDR2 FVKESK. CDR3 length: 14 residues. Between the trimmed V and J ends, which lost 1 base and 4 bases, there was a span of 10 bases. Method: immunoSEQ multiplex PCR; TCRdb's copy keeps in-frame clones and lacks some. The data contain under 150,000 clones, roughly nine tenths of them singletons. The receptor was isolated from a man aged 25 to 45 in good health. The V call is TRBV14, the J call TRBJ1-1; TRBD1 is a possible D gene (5 bases). Sequencing was done on a sample of blood. CDR3 in amino acids: CASSQAGHLTEAFF. CDR3 nucleotide sequence: TGTGCCAGCAGCCAAGCCGGACACCTCACTGAAGCTTTCTTT.